This T cell receptor beta chain came from a study of shared clonotypes between healthy human individuals (dated by TCRdb to the early 2020s). Some background on the complete study: The cohort comprised a couple of women and three men aged 18 to 49 years. Blood TCR repertoires of four to six healthy adults were deeply sequenced to estimate repertoire size and the extent of clonotype sharing between individuals. To increase sequencing depth and limit assay-specific biases, TCR repertoire library preparation and sequencing were carried out by different laboratories using diverse techniques. For each donor, CD4 naive and CD4 memory were each given three plates, CD8 naive was given two plates, and CD8 memory was given one plate. Per donor, leukapheresis produced somewhere between about 0.9 and 10 billion PBMCs. Broad study findings and their caveats: Even with the large sequencing depth, rarefaction of the sorted-subset datasets indicated that sequencing was incomplete. Higher generation probabilities were observed for clonotypes shared by all four sorted-subset donors than for non-shared clonotypes. Only blood was sampled, and tissue TCR repertoires likely differ from those in blood. About 5% of naive CD4, approximately 3.7% of naive CD8, 2.3% of memory CD4, and over 0.35% of memory CD8 clonotypes were shared across several donors. Based on pairwise subsampling, the degree of clonotype sharing among donors was expected to be affected by sequencing depth. Because the study included only a small number of donors, the genetic and exposure-history diversity represented was limited. Larger estimated clonotype richness was generally found for naive subsets than for memory subsets.

For the CD8 naive samples, CD45RO-negative cells were positively selected for CCR7, yielding a CD45RA+CCR7+ population from which TemRA cells were excluded. The donors were healthy, HIV-negative adults with no recently reported acute infections or vaccinations. Only Caucasian adults living in Nashville, Tennessee, USA were represented among the donors. After blood collection by leukapheresis, PBMCs were isolated using Ficoll-Histopaque density gradient centrifugation and then cryopreserved in the vapor phase of liquid nitrogen. Analytical flow cytometry was used to check the purity and quantity of every magnetically sorted T cell population. Genomic DNA was isolated from each sorted fraction and quantified by UV absorbance on a Nanodrop 2000c. Using the deep immunoSEQ assay, multiplex PCR amplified TCR CDR3 regions from genomic DNA. For each cell subset, the extracted genomic DNA was distributed evenly across all wells of several immunoSEQ 96-well plates, and each plate served as one replicate. For sorted subsets, approximately 200 ng of genomic DNA, equivalent to 30,000 or so T cell genomes, went into each replicate PCR. Purified libraries were quantified with a Qubit 3.0 fluorometer, sized on a Bioanalyzer 2100, and re-quantified with the KAPA Library Quantification kit. Every immunoSEQ 96-well plate was sequenced on a separate single-read 150-cycle Illumina NextSeq 550 flow cell. In the original analysis: Because the immunoSEQ output held only junctional sequences and lacked quality scores, the filtering could not match the filtering applied to full-length reads. Sequences were annotated with PyIR, a Python wrapper for IgBLAST v1.9, using IMGT germline references to assign V/J genes and CDR3. Reads with weak V/J assignments (E-value above 1e-6), missing CDR3, stop codons, out-of-frame junctions, or ambiguous translated residues were removed. A V3J clonotype was defined by an identical inferred V gene, J gene, and CDR3 amino acid sequence. Percentage overlap between repertoires was calculated by dividing the number of shared unique clonotypes by the size of the smaller repertoire. RTK rarefaction, the Chao1 estimator, and Recon v2.1 estimates of unobserved clonotypes were used to assess repertoire richness. Generation probabilities for all TCRbeta clonotypes obtained by the gDNA method from a few donors were computed using OLGA. As stored in TCRdb, this immuneACCESS dataset retains in-frame rearrangements with V and J assigned. A fraction of the clones does not appear; measured against another copy, unresolved V genes explain less than half of the discrepancy, and the remainder lacks a known reason. The V and J calls and clone size come from that table; D and trimming were worked out from the DNA. The sample table holds more than 2 million clones, of which roughly 94% were seen once. Roughly 1.1% of the sample goes to the ten largest clones.

Trimming leaves V shorter by 4 bases and J shorter by 8 bases, with the junction holding 7 bases beyond the gene matches. CDR1 is given as SGHRS and CDR2 as YFSETQ, both from the germline V gene. Taken from cysteine to phenylalanine, the CDR3 has 15 residues. Left in the record is the CDR3 DNA by itself, 45 bases read in frame from the first base. About this clone: There is no known antigen for this receptor. Nothing much larger sits one base from this clone, and base qualities are not available.

The chain is assembled from TRBV5-1 and TRBJ2-1; 12 central bases correspond to TRBD1. Sequences were obtained from naive CD8+ T cells sorted from blood. This specimen's cell subset or site label, interpreted: CD45RA+CCR7+. The TCR originated in a man between 18 and 35 years old in good health. CDR3 protein: CASSLTGTGGDEQFF. The nucleotides read TGCGCCAGCAGCCTTACCGGGACAGGGGGCGATGAGCAGTTCTTC.